The 27 T cell receptor beta chains below come from one sample, sequenced in a study of identical twins. TCRdb redid the calling of the 5' RACE reads with MiXCR, one entry per CDR3 protein. The sample shows about 530,000 distinct CDR3 sequences, 20% to 25% of them seen only once. This sample also belongs to another study, concerning yellow fever vaccine responses in identical twins.

Material for sequencing was CD4+ T cells sorted from blood. These receptors all stem from a woman aged 18-29 years in good health.

This chain connects TRBV5-1 to TRBJ2-6; no firm D call. CDR3 length equals 17 residues. CDR1 is SGHRS and CDR2 is YFSETQ in the germline V gene. The V and J ends lost 5 bases and 0 bases respectively, with 15 bases between them. In DNA, the CDR3 is TGCGCCAGCAGTGTACTTACCGGATTCTCTGGGGCCAACGTCCTGACTTTC. This gives the protein CASSVLTGFSGANVLTF.

The V gene is TRBV19, the J gene TRBJ1-1; TRBD1 matches 12 bases. V was pared by 4 bases and J by 1 base, with 7 bases of the junction left unmatched. The CDR3 is made up of 17 amino acids. Looked up from germline, CDR1 is LNHDA and CDR2 is SQIVND (reference sequence). The chain's CDR3 is CASSTRDRGLGNTEAFF. In nucleotides, the CDR3 is TGTGCCAGTAGTACCCGGGACAGGGGGCTGGGGAACACTGAAGCTTTCTTT.

This clonotype was seen only a few times. V gene TRBV7-2 combines with J gene TRBJ2-1; TRBD2 agrees at 7 bases. Germline V gives CDR1 SGHTA, CDR2 FQGNSA. This CDR3 comprises 15 residues. The J segment lost 8 bases and the V segment lost 7 bases, leaving 14 bases of the junction unmatched. Here the CDR3 DNA reads TGTGCCAGCATGGCCCGGGGGGTGGGTAGGGATGAGCAGTTCTTC. Protein sequence: CASMARGVGRDEQFF. The variable domain in full, with the rest retrieved from reference TRBV7-2 and TRBJ2-1, is GAGVSQSPSNKVTEKGKDVELRCDPISGHTALYWYRQSLGQGLEFLIYFQGNSAPDKSGLPSDRFSAERTGGSVSTLTIQRTQQEDSAVYLCASMARGVGRDEQFFGPGTRLTVL.

In its sample, this clonotype was seen a few times. The chain employs TRBV2 and TRBJ1-2; 9 nucleotides line up with TRBD1. CDR1 and CDR2 from the germline V gene are SNHLY and FYNNEI. V shed 1 base and J 8 bases; nucleotides not matched to a gene: 11. CDR3 length: 16 amino acids. CDR3 protein: CASSEVRGTGIVGYTF. In DNA form, the CDR3 reads TGTGCCAGCAGTGAAGTTCGTGGGACAGGGATAGTAGGCTACACCTTC.

The chain carries TRBV11-2 and TRBJ2-2, with 7 bases fitting TRBD2. The germline gives CDR1 SGHAT, CDR2 FQNNGV. This CDR3 contains 15 residues. Trimming took 8 bases from V and 2 from J; bases not matched to a gene: 8. The CDR3 is CASRTAGDNTGELFF. For the CDR3, the DNA is TGTGCCAGCCGTACCGCGGGGGATAACACCGGGGAGCTGTTTTTT.

The gene calls are TRBV5-1 and TRBJ2-5, with 13 bases fitting TRBD2. With V trimmed by 4 bases and J by 7 bases, 10 bases remained unmatched. This CDR3 contains 16 residues. Germline V gene sequence: CDR1 SGHRS, CDR2 YFSETQ. The CDR3 DNA reads as TGCGCCAGCAGCAAACGGACTAGCGGGGGACCTGGGACCCAGTACTTC. Encoded protein: CASSKRTSGGPGTQYF.

The rearrangement uses TRBV24-1 and TRBJ1-2; 8 bases are a match to TRBD1. Trimming removed 5 bases from V and 0 bases from J; junction bases left unmatched: 13. CDR3 length equals 18 residues. The germline V gene encodes CDR1 KGHDR and CDR2 SFDVKD. The CDR3 protein is CATSGTSGQGATNYGYTF. For the CDR3, the DNA is TGTGCCACCAGTGGCACGAGCGGACAGGGAGCGACTAACTATGGCTACACCTTC.

This clonotype was found a few times. V and J are TRBV25-1 and TRBJ2-3; D is possibly TRBD1 (6 bases). The CDR3 totals 11 residues. CDR1 is MGHDK and CDR2 is SYGVNS in the germline V gene. V was pared by 10 bases and J by 5 bases, with 10 bases between. This CDR3 is CATSQGDTQYF. The CDR3 region has the DNA TGTGCCACCTCACAGGGAGATACGCAGTATTTT.

This clonotype was detected ten times or more. DNA for the CDR3: TGTGCCAGCAGACCCGGGGGAGTGAGAAACATTCAGTACTTC. Protein: CASRPGGVRNIQYF. V is TRBV12-3 or TRBV12-4 and J is TRBJ2-4; D perhaps matches TRBD2 (6 bases). This CDR3 has 14 amino acids. Deletions cut 6 bases from V and 6 bases from J, with 15 bases between.

The CDR3 coding sequence is TGTGCCATCAGACGGGACACCGGGGAGCTGTTTTTT. Translation gives CAIRRDTGELFF. V is TRBV10-3 and J is TRBJ2-2, with D uncertain. In germline, CDR1 is ENHRY, CDR2 SYGVKD. Trimming took 6 bases from V and 3 from J, leaving 5 bases between them. The CDR3 covers 12 residues.

This clonotype was observed a few times. This chain connects TRBV5-6 to TRBJ2-5, with TRBD2 matching over 11 bases. Germline loops: CDR1 SGHDT, CDR2 YYEEEE. After removal of 2 bases from V and 5 bases from J, the junction contained 11 bases not matched to a gene. This CDR3 contains 17 residues. The CDR3 reads CASSFRNSGGAVETQYF. The CDR3, as DNA: TGTGCCAGCAGCTTTAGGAATAGCGGGGGGGCCGTGGAGACCCAGTACTTC.

The rearrangement joins TRBV20-1 to TRBJ2-7; 9 bases agree with TRBD2. The CDR3 covers 14 residues. Germline CDR1 and CDR2: DFQATT and SNEGSKA (reference sequence). Trimming at V came to 0 bases and at J to 6 bases, leaving 6 bases not matched to a gene. CDR3 nucleotides: TGCAGTGCTAGAGATGGCGGGAGGGTTGGCGAGCAGTACTTC. It yields the protein CSARDGGRVGEQYF.

The genes are TRBV10-2 and TRBJ2-1; weak D call: TRBD2 (6 bases). V was cut by 2 bases and J by 0 bases, with 11 bases left in between. The CDR3 is 16 residues long. Germline V gene lookup returns CDR1 WSHSY and CDR2 SAAADI. CDR3 nucleotide sequence: TGCGCCAGCAGTGAGGCTGGCGGGGTCTCCTACAATGAGCAGTTCTTC. Amino acid sequence: CASSEAGGVSYNEQFF.

This clonotype was recorded a few times. The J gene is TRBJ1-2, the V gene TRBV15; maybe TRBD1 (5 bases). Germline V gives CDR1 LNHNV, CDR2 YYDKDF (reference sequence). V was clipped by 1 base and J by 2 bases, with 20 bases between them. This CDR3 is 18 amino acids long. CDR3 sequence: CATSRVSQPFRDNYGYTF. The CDR3 region has the DNA TGTGCCACCAGCAGAGTGTCTCAACCTTTCCGGGACAACTATGGCTACACCTTC.

This clonotype has a handful of counts. This chain uses TRBV4-1 with TRBJ2-1; D might be TRBD1 or TRBD2, each matching 5 bases. The CDR3 extends over 13 amino acids. The germline V gene has CDR1 MGHRA and CDR2 YSYEKL. Trimming removed 0 bases at V and 9 bases at J, with 9 bases between. The CDR3 DNA is TGCGCCAGCAGCCAAGATCCAGGGAGTGAGCAGTTCTTC. Its translation is CASSQDPGSEQFF.

This clonotype appeared a few times. The chain combines TRBV5-6 with TRBJ2-7; no firm D call. Trimming removed 0 bases from V and 2 bases from J, with 15 bases in between. This CDR3 spans 16 amino acids. Per germline, CDR1 SGHDT and CDR2 YYEEEE. The CDR3: CASSLGNAFFTYEQYF. The CDR3 DNA is TGTGCCAGCAGCTTGGGGAATGCTTTTTTCACCTACGAGCAGTACTTC.

The CDR3 sequence is CASSYNPGLSYEQYV. DNA of the CDR3: TGTGCCAGCAGTTACAATCCAGGACTCTCCTACGAGCAGTACGTC. The chain recombines TRBV6-2 or TRBV6-3 with TRBJ2-7; tentatively, D is TRBD2 (5 bases). Germline lookup yields CDR1 MNHEY and CDR2 SVGEGT. The CDR3 has 15 amino acids. Deletions cut 2 bases from V and 0 bases from J, with 11 bases between.

This clonotype was detected only a few times. This chain uses TRBV5-1 with TRBJ2-2, with TRBD1 identical over 7 bases. CDR1 and CDR2 (germline): SGHRS, YFSETQ. This CDR3 contains 16 residues. V gave up 1 base and J gave up 1 base; unmatched junction bases: 4. CDR3 sequence (DNA): TGCGCCAGCAGCTTGTCCCGGGACAGGAACACCGGGGAGCTGTTTTTT. It yields the protein CASSLSRDRNTGELFF.

This clonotype was detected only a few times. The gene calls are TRBV3-1 and TRBJ2-1, with unresolved D. V was pared by 0 bases and J by 9 bases, with 12 bases between. In germline, CDR1 is LGHDT, CDR2 YNNKEL (reference sequence). This CDR3 is 14 amino acids long. Written as DNA, the CDR3 is TGTGCCAGCAGCCAAGAGCCTATCTTCGGTGAGCAGTTCTTC. It codes for CASSQEPIFGEQFF.

The table lists this clonotype with a few counts. This chain links TRBV7-9 with TRBJ1-2, with 8 bases aligning to TRBD1. J was trimmed by 3 bases and V by 4 bases; bases with no gene match: 10. CDR1 is SEHNR, CDR2 FQNEAQ, per germline (reference sequence). The CDR3 sequence is 16 residues long. This CDR3 reads CASSSDAGTGDYGYTF. CDR3 nucleotide sequence: TGTGCCAGCAGCTCTGACGCCGGGACAGGCGACTATGGCTACACCTTC. The whole variable domain, remainder taken from reference TRBV7-9 and TRBJ1-2, is DTGVSQNPRHKITKRGQNVTFRCDPISEHNRLYWYRQTLGQGPEFLTYFQNEAQLEKSRLLSDRFSAERPKGSFSTLEIQRTEQGDSAMYLCASSSDAGTGDYGYTFGSGTRLTVV.

This chain joins TRBV5-8 and TRBJ2-1, with 10 positions matching TRBD2. This CDR3 comprises 15 residues. Trimming took 1 base from V and 9 from J; bases not matched to a gene: 7. CDR1 is SGHTS and CDR2 is YDEGEE in the germline V gene. In DNA, the CDR3 is TGTGCCAGCAGCTTGTGGCCTAGCGGGAGCACTGAGCAGTTCTTC. This gives the protein CASSLWPSGSTEQFF.

Only a few counts were recorded for this clonotype. This chain connects TRBV7-9 to TRBJ2-7; D gene ambiguous. V was cut by 7 bases and J by 5 bases, with 12 bases left in between. This CDR3 contains 12 residues. CDR1 and CDR2 (germline): SEHNR, FQNEAQ (reference sequence). The CDR3 DNA sequence: TGTGCCAGCACCTGGGTCTCGGACGAGCAGTACTTC. Protein sequence: CASTWVSDEQYF.

The table lists this clonotype with a few counts. The chain uses TRBV5-1 and TRBJ2-3; 7 bases are shared with TRBD2. The CDR3 has 16 residues. The V gene's germline CDR1 is SGHRS and CDR2 YFSETQ. Trimming took 0 bases from V and 4 from J; bases not matched to a gene: 8. CDR3 nucleotides: TGCGCCAGCAGCTTGGCCGGGAGGAGTTCCGCAGATACGCAGTATTTT. Its translation: CASSLAGRSSADTQYF.

The table lists this clonotype with a few counts. This chain connects TRBV7-9 to TRBJ2-1; 8 nucleotides match TRBD2. Germline V gene lookup returns CDR1 SEHNR and CDR2 FQNEAQ (reference sequence). This CDR3 comprises 16 residues. Trimming removed 5 bases from V and 4 bases from J; junction bases left unmatched: 10. The DNA of the CDR3 is TGTGCCAGCAGCACACTAGCGGCCATGGGGTACAATGAGCAGTTCTTC. Translated: CASSTLAAMGYNEQFF.

The rearrangement links TRBV7-2 to TRBJ2-5; D possibly corresponds to TRBD2 (5 bases). Trimming took off 5 bases at V and 5 bases at J, with 15 bases between the two ends. Germline CDR1 SGHTA, CDR2 FQGNSA. CDR3 size: 14 residues. The CDR3 DNA is TGTGCCAGCAGCGAGCATCTAGCCGCGGAGACCCAGTACTTC. It yields the protein CASSEHLAAETQYF.

This clonotype was counted between two and nine times. V gene TRBV7-2 combines with J gene TRBJ2-2; 10 positions agree with TRBD1. The CDR3 spans 17 residues. The trim removed 5 bases at V and 4 bases at J, leaving 10 bases unmatched. CDR1 and CDR2 from the germline V gene are SGHTA and FQGNSA. The CDR3 sequence is CASSVPGQGLATGELFF. The CDR3 DNA is TGTGCCAGCAGCGTCCCGGGACAGGGGTTGGCCACCGGGGAGCTGTTTTTT.

The chain combines TRBV5-1 with TRBJ1-1, with a possible D match to TRBD1 (6 bases). V lost 4 bases to trimming and J lost 4 bases, with 23 bases between them. CDR3 length equals 17 residues. Per germline, CDR1 SGHRS and CDR2 YFSETQ. CDR3 DNA: TGCGCCAGCAGCGGGACTCACAGGGATGCGAAGAGCACTGAAGCTTTCTTT. This codes for CASSGTHRDAKSTEAFF.